These 30 T cell receptor beta chains share one sample of origin, sequenced in a study of monozygotic twins with inflammatory bowel disease. TCRdb reprocessed the 5' RACE reads and stores each CDR3 protein as one record, lacking DNA. This repertoire includes about 450,000 distinct CDR3 sequences. The sample was blood. The receptors were gathered from a human donor with ulcerative colitis or Crohn's disease, or a healthy co-twin of an affected twin (not recorded which).

J is TRBJ2-3 and V is TRBV5-5; the TCRdb call, TRBD2, lacks DNA for checking. The CDR3 spans 15 residues. Per the germline V gene, CDR1 is SGHKS and CDR2 is YYEKEE (reference sequence). This CDR3 reads CASTPRAGATDTQYF.

The genes are TRBV7-9 and TRBJ2-1; TCRdb calls TRBD2, which cannot be checked without DNA. The CDR3 covers 15 residues. Germline CDR1 is SEHNR and CDR2 is FQNEAQ (reference sequence). CDR3 amino acids: CASGDPGLEHNEQFF.

The J gene is TRBJ2-3, the V gene TRBV12-3 or TRBV12-4; no DNA is available, so the TRBD2 call from TCRdb remains unchecked. The CDR3 has 14 residues. CDR3 protein: CASSWAGGVDTQYF.

This chain links TRBV20-1 with TRBJ1-1. There are 13 residues in the CDR3. Germline CDR1 reads DFQATT; CDR2 reads SNEGSKA (reference sequence). The CDR3 loop reads CSASLTVNTEAFF.

The chain carries TRBV6-1 and TRBJ2-7; the D call from TCRdb, TRBD1, cannot be confirmed without DNA. This CDR3 comprises 15 residues. The germline gives CDR1 MNHNS, CDR2 SASEGT. This CDR3 reads CATLEGGGTSYEQYF.

J is TRBJ2-5 and V is TRBV6-1; lacking DNA, the TRBD1 call made by TCRdb goes unchecked. The CDR3 is 15 amino acids. Germline loops: CDR1 MNHNS, CDR2 SASEGT. The CDR3 loop reads CASRNMGQLKETQYF.

The chain couples TRBV5-1 to TRBJ2-4. The CDR3 length is 16 residues. CDR1 and CDR2 from the germline V gene are SGHRS and YFSETQ. The CDR3: CASSRTFVLAKNIQYF.

The J gene is TRBJ1-5, the V gene TRBV24-1; TCRdb's assignment of TRBD1 cannot be checked, as there is no DNA. This CDR3 spans 16 amino acids. Per the germline V gene, CDR1 is KGHDR and CDR2 is SFDVKD. CDR3: CATSDSSRDPGGPQHF.

This chain uses TRBV4-1 with TRBJ2-1; TCRdb picks TRBD2, but there is no DNA to check that call. The CDR3 totals 15 residues. The germline V gene has CDR1 MGHRA and CDR2 YSYEKL. CDR3 in amino acids: CASSQAAGAYNEQFF.

J is TRBJ2-1 and V is TRBV20-1; without DNA, the TCRdb call of TRBD2 cannot be checked. Germline CDR1 is DFQATT and CDR2 is SNEGSKA (reference sequence). The CDR3 is 15 amino acids. The CDR3 loop reads CSARPPTSQRNEQFF.

CDR3: CASSPQPGTAGSPLHF. The chain carries TRBV7-2 and TRBJ1-6; there is no DNA to check the TCRdb D call of TRBD1. Per germline, CDR1 SGHTA and CDR2 FQGNSA. The CDR3 runs 16 residues.

This chain connects TRBV5-6 to TRBJ2-7; the TCRdb call, TRBD2, lacks DNA for checking. The CDR3 sequence is 16 residues long. CDR1 is SGHDT, CDR2 YYEEEE, per germline. The CDR3 spells CASSLEGASGAYEQYF.

The J gene is TRBJ2-2, the V gene TRBV30; the TRBD1 assignment by TCRdb is unverifiable without DNA. The CDR3 runs to 15 residues. The germline CDR1 and CDR2 sequences are GTSNPN and SVGIG (reference sequence). CDR3 amino acids: CAWSVFTGATGELFF. Based on the CDR3 plus reference TRBV30 and TRBJ2-2, the full variable domain is SQTIHQWPATLVQPVGSPLSLECTVEGTSNPNLYWYRQAAGRGLQLLFYSVGIGQISSEVPQNLSASRPQDRQFILSSKKLLLSDSGFYLCAWSVFTGATGELFFGEGSRLTVL.

The rearrangement joins TRBV15 to TRBJ1-5. Per germline, CDR1 LNHNV and CDR2 YYDKDF (reference sequence). CDR3 length: 15 residues. The CDR3 loop reads CATSRAGSGNQPQHF. Combining the CDR3 with reference TRBV15 and TRBJ1-5 gives the whole variable domain DAMVIQNPRYQVTQFGKPVTLSCSQTLNHNVMYWYQQKSSQAPKLLFHYYDKDFNNEADTPDNFQSRRPNTSFCFLDIRSPGLGDTAMYLCATSRAGSGNQPQHFGDGTRLSIL.

This chain links TRBV28 with TRBJ2-1; TCRdb designates TRBD2, a call that cannot be tested without DNA. From germline, CDR1 is MDHEN and CDR2 SYDVKM. This CDR3 is 13 amino acids long. The CDR3 spells CATLVGPPNEQFF. The full variable domain, with the rest looked up from reference TRBV28 and TRBJ2-1, is DVKVTQSSRYLVKRTGEKVFLECVQDMDHENMFWYRQDPGLGLRLIYFSYDVKMKEKGDIPEGYSVSREKKERFSLILESASTNQTSMYLCATLVGPPNEQFFGPGTRLTVL.

The genes are TRBV5-1 and TRBJ2-3; TCRdb returns TRBD1, unconfirmable since there is no DNA. The germline V gene encodes CDR1 SGHRS and CDR2 YFSETQ. The CDR3 is 17 amino acids. CDR3 residues: CASSYGPRDTSTDTQYF. Filled out from reference TRBV5-1 and TRBJ2-3, the complete variable domain reads KAGVTQTPRYLIKTRGQQVTLSCSPISGHRSVSWYQQTPGQGLQFLFEYFSETQRNKGNFPGRFSGRQFSNSRSEMNVSTLELGDSALYLCASSYGPRDTSTDTQYFGPGTRLTVL.

The chain is built from TRBV12-3 or TRBV12-4 and TRBJ2-2; TCRdb names TRBD1, which stays unverified in the absence of DNA. The length of the CDR3 is 14 residues. This chain's CDR3 is CASSPQGWTGELFF.

The chain has TRBV12-3 or TRBV12-4 and TRBJ2-1. This CDR3 has 12 residues. The CDR3 sequence: CASSLKSGEQFF.

The V and J genes are TRBV7-9 and TRBJ2-5; lacking DNA, the TRBD1 call made by TCRdb goes unchecked. The CDR3 has 15 amino acids. Per germline, CDR1 SEHNR and CDR2 FQNEAQ (reference sequence). This chain's CDR3 is CASSLGGTGRETQYF.

The genes are TRBV20-1 and TRBJ1-6. This CDR3 has 12 amino acids. CDR1 is DFQATT, CDR2 SNEGSKA, per germline (reference sequence). The CDR3: CSAPATGSPLHF.

The CDR3 here is CSAGDGTNRGRTGELFF. The gene calls are TRBV29-1 and TRBJ2-2; TCRdb gives TRBD1 as the D gene, but with no DNA this cannot be confirmed. The length of the CDR3 is 17 residues. Looked up from germline, CDR1 is SQVTM and CDR2 is ANQGSEA.

The chain joins TRBV27 to TRBJ2-1; with no DNA, the TCRdb D assignment of TRBD2 cannot be verified. CDR3 length: 18 residues. Per germline, CDR1 MNHEY and CDR2 SMNVEV (reference sequence). The CDR3: CASRQSARLPLLYNEQFF.

The chain combines TRBV20-1 with TRBJ2-1; TCRdb returns TRBD2, unconfirmable since there is no DNA. This CDR3 region has 15 residues. Germline V lookup: CDR1 DFQATT, CDR2 SNEGSKA (reference sequence). The CDR3 reads CSAREAGGSGYEQFF.

The rearrangement joins TRBV3-1 to TRBJ1-2; the TRBD1 assignment by TCRdb is unverifiable without DNA. The CDR3 is 15 residues long. The germline gives CDR1 LGHDT, CDR2 YNNKEL (reference sequence). This CDR3 is CASSHSPDRNYGYTF.

The genes are TRBV7-2 and TRBJ2-1; checking the TCRdb D call of TRBD2 is not possible without DNA. The CDR3 spans 16 residues. Germline V gives CDR1 SGHTA, CDR2 FQGNSA. The CDR3 region is CASSPYRLAELHEQFF.

The V gene is TRBV27, the J gene TRBJ2-2; the TRBD2 assignment by TCRdb is unverifiable without DNA. The CDR3 is 18 amino acids. Germline CDR1 reads MNHEY; CDR2 reads SMNVEV (reference sequence). The CDR3: CASSLSPTSARGTGELFF.

This rearrangement joins TRBV12-3 or TRBV12-4 to TRBJ2-7; TCRdb gives TRBD2 as the D gene, but with no DNA this cannot be confirmed. This CDR3 region has 17 residues. The CDR3 loop is CASSLDPRDYEYYEQYF.

The chain is built from TRBV18 and TRBJ2-7; there is no DNA to check the TCRdb D call of TRBD1. This CDR3 spans 14 amino acids. The germline V gene has CDR1 KGHSH and CDR2 LQKENI. The CDR3 spells CASSPPTGGYEQYF.

The rearrangement uses TRBV9 and TRBJ2-5; the D call of TRBD1 rests on TCRdb alone, since no DNA is present to check it. CDR1 is SGDLS and CDR2 is YYNGEE in the germline V gene. The CDR3 extends over 16 amino acids. The CDR3 reads CASSVGWDRVQETQYF.

V usage is TRBV28 and J usage is TRBJ1-1. Germline V gives CDR1 MDHEN, CDR2 SYDVKM. The CDR3 spans 11 residues. The CDR3 sequence: CASTGLTEAFF. Looking up the rest from reference TRBV28 and TRBJ1-1 gives the full variable domain: DVKVTQSSRYLVKRTGEKVFLECVQDMDHENMFWYRQDPGLGLRLIYFSYDVKMKEKGDIPEGYSVSREKKERFSLILESASTNQTSMYLCASTGLTEAFFGQGTRLTVV.